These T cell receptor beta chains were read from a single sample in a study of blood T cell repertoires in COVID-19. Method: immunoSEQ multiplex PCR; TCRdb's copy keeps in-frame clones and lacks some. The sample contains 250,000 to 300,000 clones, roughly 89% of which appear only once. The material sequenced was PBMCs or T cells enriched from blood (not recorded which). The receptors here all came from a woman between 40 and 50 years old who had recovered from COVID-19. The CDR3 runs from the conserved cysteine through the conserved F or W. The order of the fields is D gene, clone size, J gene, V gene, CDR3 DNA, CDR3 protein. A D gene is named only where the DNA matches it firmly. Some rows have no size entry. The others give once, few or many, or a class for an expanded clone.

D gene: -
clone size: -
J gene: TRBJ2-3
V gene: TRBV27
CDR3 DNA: TGTGCCAGCAGTTTTGAGGGAACGGATACGCAGTATTTT
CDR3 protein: CASSFEGTDTQYF

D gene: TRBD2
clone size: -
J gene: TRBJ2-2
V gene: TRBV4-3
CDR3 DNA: TGCGCCAGCAGCCCAGGGGGACTAGCGGGAGCCCGGGGGACCGGGGAGCTGTTTTTT
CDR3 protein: CASSPGGLAGARGTGELFF

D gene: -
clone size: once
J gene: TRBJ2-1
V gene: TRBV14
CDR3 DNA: TGTGCCAGCAGCCTACACCCAGGACAGTTTAGGGTCTTC
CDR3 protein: CASSLHPGQFRVF

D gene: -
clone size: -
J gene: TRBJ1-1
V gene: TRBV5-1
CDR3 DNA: TGCGCCAGCAGCTTGGCCGGTTACACTGAAGCTTTCTTT
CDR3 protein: CASSLAGYTEAFF

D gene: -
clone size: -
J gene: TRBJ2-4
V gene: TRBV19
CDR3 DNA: TGTGCCAGTAGTATAGCTGAGACAGGCTCAACCAAAAACATTCAGTACTTC
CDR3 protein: CASSIAETGSTKNIQYF

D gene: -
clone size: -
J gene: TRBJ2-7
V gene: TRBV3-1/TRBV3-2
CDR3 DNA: TGTGCCAGCAGCCGAGTAAGCTCCTACGAGCAGTACTTC
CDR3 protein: CASSRVSSYEQYF

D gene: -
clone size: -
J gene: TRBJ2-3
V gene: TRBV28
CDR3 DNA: TGTGCCAGCACCGGGAAGGACGATACGCAGTATTTT
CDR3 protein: CASTGKDDTQYF

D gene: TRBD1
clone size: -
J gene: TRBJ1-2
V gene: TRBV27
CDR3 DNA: TGTGCCAGCTCTAGGACAGGGGGTTACTATGGCTACACCTTC
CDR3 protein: CASSRTGGYYGYTF

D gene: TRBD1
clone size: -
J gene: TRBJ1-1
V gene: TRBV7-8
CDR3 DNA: TGTGCCAGCAGCTTAGCTTTCAGGGGGGCGCTGAACACTGAAGCTTTCTTT
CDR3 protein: CASSLAFRGALNTEAFF

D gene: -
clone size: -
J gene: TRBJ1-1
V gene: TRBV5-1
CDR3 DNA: TGCGCCAGCAGCTTTGGGGGGTACACTGAAGCTTTCTTT
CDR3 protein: CASSFGGYTEAFF

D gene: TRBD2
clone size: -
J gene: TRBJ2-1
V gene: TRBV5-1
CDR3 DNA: TGCGCCAGCAGCTTGTTGACTAGCGGGCCGGGCAATGAGCAGTTCTTC
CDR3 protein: CASSLLTSGPGNEQFF

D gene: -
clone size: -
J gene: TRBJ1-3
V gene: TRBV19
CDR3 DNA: TGTGCCAGTAGTATCCTTGCAACGGGCTCTGGAAACACCATATATTTT
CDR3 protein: CASSILATGSGNTIYF

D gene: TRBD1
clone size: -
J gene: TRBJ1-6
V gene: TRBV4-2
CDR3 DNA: TGTGCCAGCAGCCTTACAGGGGCGGACTCACCCCTCCACTTT
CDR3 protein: CASSLTGADSPLHF

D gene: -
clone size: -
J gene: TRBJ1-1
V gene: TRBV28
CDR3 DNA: TGTGCCAGCAGTCCTCCAGCGGCAGTTGTTGGGACTGAAGCTTTCTTT
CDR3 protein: CASSPPAAVVGTEAFF

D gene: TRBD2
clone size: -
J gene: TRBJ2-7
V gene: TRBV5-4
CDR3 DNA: TGTGCCAGCAGCTTAGAGCGGGAGCAATACGAGCAGTACTTC
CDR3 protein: CASSLEREQYEQYF

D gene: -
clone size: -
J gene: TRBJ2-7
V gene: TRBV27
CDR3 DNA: TGTGCCGCGGGGACGAAGAACGAGCAGTACTTC
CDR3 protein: CAAGTKNEQYF

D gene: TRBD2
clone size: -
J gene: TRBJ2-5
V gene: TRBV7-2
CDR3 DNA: TGTGCCAGCAGCTTGCGACTAGCGGGCCAAGAGACCCAGTACTTC
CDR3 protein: CASSLRLAGQETQYF

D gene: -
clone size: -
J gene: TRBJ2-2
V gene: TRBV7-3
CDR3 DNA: TGTGCCAGCCGGGGAACTACGAACACCGGGGAGCTGTTTTTT
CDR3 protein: CASRGTTNTGELFF

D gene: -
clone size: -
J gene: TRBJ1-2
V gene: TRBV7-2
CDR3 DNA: TGTGCCAGCAGCCCGTTACAAAGATCTTATGGCTACACCTTC
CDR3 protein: CASSPLQRSYGYTF

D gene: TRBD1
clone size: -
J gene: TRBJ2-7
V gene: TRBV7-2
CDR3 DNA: TGTGCCAGCAGCCCGAGACAGGGGATAATCTACGAGCAGTACTTC
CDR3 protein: CASSPRQGIIYEQYF

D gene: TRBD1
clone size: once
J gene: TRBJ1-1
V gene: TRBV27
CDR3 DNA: TGTGCCAGCAGTCTGACAGGGGGAGGGTCAGCTTTCTTT
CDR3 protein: CASSLTGGGSAFF

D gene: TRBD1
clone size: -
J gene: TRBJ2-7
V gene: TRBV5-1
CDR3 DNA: TGCGCCAGCAGCCCGCTAACGGGACAGGGGGCGGTCGAGCAGTACTTC
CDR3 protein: CASSPLTGQGAVEQYF

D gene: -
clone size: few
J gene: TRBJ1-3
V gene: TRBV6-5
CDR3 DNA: TGTGCCAGCAGCCCGACGGGAGGATCTGGAAACACCATATATTTT
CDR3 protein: CASSPTGGSGNTIYF

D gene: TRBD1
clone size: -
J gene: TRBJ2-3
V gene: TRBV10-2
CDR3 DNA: TGCGCCAGCATGACAGGGAGCACAGATACGCAGTATTTT
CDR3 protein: CASMTGSTDTQYF

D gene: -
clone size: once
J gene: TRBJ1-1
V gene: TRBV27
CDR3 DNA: TGTGCCAGCAGTTTATCCTCGACAGTTAGGAACACTGAAGCTTTCTTT
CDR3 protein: CASSLSSTVRNTEAFF

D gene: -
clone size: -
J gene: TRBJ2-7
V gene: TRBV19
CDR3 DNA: TGTGCCAGTAGTATAGATCACAGGAGCTACGAGCAGTACTTC
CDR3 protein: CASSIDHRSYEQYF